This entry concerns a single TCR beta chain. This entry is derived from a study of response to subunit inactivated influenza vaccine. TCRdb reprocessed the RT-PCR reads with MiXCR, giving one entry per CDR3 protein. The sample carries around 710,000 distinct CDR3 sequences, over 11% recorded once. The germline CDR1 and CDR2 sequences are LNHNV and YYDKDF (reference sequence). CDR3 length equals 16 residues. Deletions cut 0 bases from V and 0 bases from J, with 9 bases between. This sequence was found in a man aged 45-60 years who received an inactivated influenza vaccine. The chain combines TRBV15 with TRBJ1-5; a weak D match, TRBD1 (5 bases). The sample consisted of PBMCs from blood, taken 14 to 15 days before vaccination. Here the CDR3 reads CATSRDWGNSNQPQHF. The CDR3 coding sequence is TGTGCCACCAGCAGAGATTGGGGGAATAGCAATCAGCCCCAGCATTTT.